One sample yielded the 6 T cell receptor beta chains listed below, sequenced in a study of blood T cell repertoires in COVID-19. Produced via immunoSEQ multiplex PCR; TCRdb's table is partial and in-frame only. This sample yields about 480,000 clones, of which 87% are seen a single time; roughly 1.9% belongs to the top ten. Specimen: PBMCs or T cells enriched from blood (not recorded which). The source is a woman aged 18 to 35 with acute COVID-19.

The CDR3 DNA reads as TGCAGTGCGACGACAGGCTACGAGCAGTACTTC. Protein sequence: CSATTGYEQYF. The chain joins TRBV20-1 to TRBJ2-7; the D gene is possibly TRBD1 (6 bases). V lost 6 bases, J lost 3 bases, and 9 bases lay in between. This CDR3 has 11 amino acids. CDR1 and CDR2 (germline): DFQATT, SNEGSKA (reference sequence).

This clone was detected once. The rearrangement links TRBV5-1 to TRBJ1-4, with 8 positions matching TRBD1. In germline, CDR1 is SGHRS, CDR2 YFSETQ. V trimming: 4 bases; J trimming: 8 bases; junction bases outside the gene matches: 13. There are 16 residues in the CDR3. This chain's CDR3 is CASSILTGTGLEKLFF. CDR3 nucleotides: TGCGCCAGCAGCATATTGACCGGGACAGGTTTGGAAAAACTGTTTTTT.

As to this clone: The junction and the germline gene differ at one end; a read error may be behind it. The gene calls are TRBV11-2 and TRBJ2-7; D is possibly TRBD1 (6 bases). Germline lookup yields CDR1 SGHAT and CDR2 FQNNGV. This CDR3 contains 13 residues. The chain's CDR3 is CASSLMNREGLHF. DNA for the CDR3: TGTGCCAGCAGCCTGATGAACAGGGAAGGTTTGCACTTC.

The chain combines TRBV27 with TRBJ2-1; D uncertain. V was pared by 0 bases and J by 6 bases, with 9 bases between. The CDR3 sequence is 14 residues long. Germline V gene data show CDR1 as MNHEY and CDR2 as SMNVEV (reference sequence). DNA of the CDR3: TGTGCCAGCAGTTTATCGAGGCCAGCCAATGAGCAGTTCTTC. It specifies CASSLSRPANEQFF.

This chain's CDR3 is CASSAGEGQGAKTQYF. For the CDR3, the DNA is TGTGCCAGCAGCGCTGGAGAGGGACAGGGGGCGAAGACCCAGTACTTC. This rearrangement joins TRBV7-9 to TRBJ2-5; 12 bases are shared with TRBD1. There are 16 residues in the CDR3. Per the germline V gene, CDR1 is SEHNR and CDR2 is FQNEAQ (reference sequence). The V and J ends lost 5 bases and 6 bases, in that order; junction bases with no gene match: 10.

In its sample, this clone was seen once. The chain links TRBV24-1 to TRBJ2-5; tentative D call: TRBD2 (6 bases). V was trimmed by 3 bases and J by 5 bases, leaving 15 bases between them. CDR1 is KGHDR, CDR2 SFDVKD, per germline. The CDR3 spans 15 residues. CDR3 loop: CATSDRTSSGETQYF. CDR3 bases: TGTGCCACCAGTGATCGCACTAGCTCGGGCGAGACCCAGTACTTC.